This is a list of T cell receptor beta chains from one sample in a study of T cell responses to AZD1222 COVID-19 vaccine. Assay: immunoSEQ multiplex PCR; the TCRdb copy retains only in-frame clones and omits some. This sample has 140,000 to 150,000 clones; roughly 87% occur once, and the top ten carry about 5%. Sequenced material: peripheral blood, taken 28 days after the second dose of the MenACWY control vaccine. The source is an adult who received the MenACWY meningococcal vaccine as a control. CDR3s include the opening cysteine and the closing phenylalanine or tryptophan. D genes are given only for firm matches. For some rows the clone size is stated as once, few or many, or as a class when expanded; others skip it.

V gene	J gene	clone size	D gene	CDR3 DNA	CDR3 protein
TRBV28	TRBJ2-7	few	TRBD1	TGTGCCAGCCCCCCCCTACAGGGGGCGCCCGAGCAGTACTTC	CASPPLQGAPEQYF
TRBV4-3	TRBJ1-4	NA	NA	TGCGCCAGCAGCCAAGATCCCACAGATGAAAAACTGTTTTTT	CASSQDPTDEKLFF
TRBV19	TRBJ2-3	NA	TRBD1	TGTGCCAGTAGTGCCAGGGACAGACTCTCTTTT	CASSARDRLSF
TRBV19	TRBJ1-2	few	TRBD1	TGTGCCAGTAGGAAATCCGGGACAGGGTTTGGCTACACCTTC	CASRKSGTGFGYTF
TRBV6-5	TRBJ2-7	NA	NA	TGTGCCAGCAGTCGGGGGCTCGCCTACGAGCAGTACTTC	CASSRGLAYEQYF
TRBV5-4	TRBJ1-4	NA	NA	TGTGCCAGCAGCTTGGCCGAGAGAAGGGGTGAAAAACTGTTTTTT	CASSLAERRGEKLFF
TRBV6-2/TRBV6-3	TRBJ1-1	NA	TRBD1	TGTGCCAGCAGTCGCAGGGGGCTGAACACTGAAGCTTTCTTT	CASSRRGLNTEAFF
TRBV7-3	TRBJ1-2	NA	NA	TGTGCCAGCAGCTTAGGGTCGCCGGGGCGCAGGGAGAACGGCTACACCTTC	CASSLGSPGRRENGYTF
TRBV4-2	TRBJ2-5	NA	TRBD1	TGTGCCAGCAGCCAAGGACAATACAGGGGCCCGAGGGAGACCCAGTACTTC	CASSQGQYRGPRETQYF
TRBV6-2/TRBV6-3	TRBJ2-3	NA	NA	TGTGCCAGCAGTACCCGACTAGGGGTTAAGTATTTT	CASSTRLGVKYF
TRBV3-1/TRBV3-2	TRBJ1-5	NA	NA	TGTGCCAGCAGCCTCAGGGAGGGTAATCAGCCCCAGCATTTT	CASSLREGNQPQHF
TRBV5-5	TRBJ1-4	once	TRBD1	TGTGCCAGCAGCTTTCGGGGACAAGACAGGGGGCGAACGAAACTGTTTTTT	CASSFRGQDRGRTKLFF
TRBV6-5	TRBJ1-5	NA	NA	TGTGCCAGCAGTTACTCGACATATAGCAATCAGCCCCAGCATTTT	CASSYSTYSNQPQHF
TRBV14	TRBJ1-3	once	NA	TGTGCCAGCAGCCAAGATTGGCGGCCAGGAAACACCATATATTTT	CASSQDWRPGNTIYF
TRBV5-1	TRBJ1-1	NA	NA	TGCGCCAGCAGCTCAGACACGAACACTGAAGCTTTCTTT	CASSSDTNTEAFF
TRBV5-6	TRBJ1-6	NA	NA	TGTGCCAGCAGGCCCGCGGGGTCTAGTTCACCCCTCCACTTT	CASRPAGSSSPLHF
TRBV5-4	TRBJ1-1	many	TRBD1	TGTGCCAGCAGCCGGGACAGAAAGAACACTGAAGCTTTCTTT	CASSRDRKNTEAFF
TRBV7-2	TRBJ1-2	NA	NA	TGTGCCAGCAGCTCCTGGGACACTTATGGCTACACCTTC	CASSSWDTYGYTF
TRBV7-2	TRBJ1-1	NA	TRBD1	TGTGCCAGCAGCTTGGGTTACAGGGGCGCGACGAGGGCTTTCTTT	CASSLGYRGATRAFF
TRBV12-5	TRBJ1-4	NA	NA	TGTGCTAGTGGTCCCCCGGGGTGGAGGAATGAAAAACTGTTTTTT	CASGPPGWRNEKLFF
TRBV28	TRBJ2-1	NA	NA	TGTGCCAGCAGTCTTCCCGGCGGGACTCCCTACAATGAGCAGTTCTTC	CASSLPGGTPYNEQFF
TRBV29-1	TRBJ2-6	NA	NA	TGCAGCGTGTCGACAGGCTCTGGGGCCAACGTCCTGACTTTC	CSVSTGSGANVLTF
TRBV2	TRBJ1-5	NA	TRBD1	TGTGCCAGCAGTAACAGGGGGCTTGGCAATCAGCCCCAGCATTTT	CASSNRGLGNQPQHF
TRBV20-1	TRBJ2-3	NA	NA	TGCAGTGCACAAAAAGGAGATACGCAGTATTTT	CSAQKGDTQYF
TRBV18	TRBJ2-1	NA	TRBD2	TGTGCCAGCTCACCTAGCGGGCTAAGGGGCAATGAGCAGTTCTTC	CASSPSGLRGNEQFF
TRBV25-1	TRBJ2-5	NA	TRBD1	TGTGCCAGCAGTGAGCAGGGGGCAGGCCAAGAGACCCAGTACTTC	CASSEQGAGQETQYF
TRBV29-1	TRBJ1-4	NA	NA	TGCAGCGCAGGGTGGCCTAATGAAAAACTGTTTTTT	CSAGWPNEKLFF
TRBV24-1	TRBJ1-1	NA	NA	TGTGCCACCAGTGATGATGGGACACCACCGAACACTGAAGCTTTCTTT	CATSDDGTPPNTEAFF
TRBV7-9	TRBJ2-3	NA	NA	TGTGCCAGCAGCTTAGCGCACGTAGATTTTGTCCCCGATACGCAGTATTTT	CASSLAHVDFVPDTQYF
TRBV30	TRBJ1-1	NA	NA	TGTGCCTGGAGTACCACCGTCGGCACTGAAGCTTTCTTT	CAWSTTVGTEAFF
TRBV30	TRBJ1-2	once	NA	TGTGCCTGGGAGGGGGGTACGCTAGGCTATGGCTACACCTTC	CAWEGGTLGYGYTF
TRBV7-2	TRBJ1-5	NA	NA	TGTGCCAGCAGCCCAGGGATGAGTCAGCCCCAGCATTTT	CASSPGMSQPQHF
TRBV7-8	TRBJ1-1	NA	NA	TGTGCCAGCAGCTTAGTGGTACCGGGGGCTGAAGCTTTCTTT	CASSLVVPGAEAFF
TRBV7-2	TRBJ1-2	once	NA	TGTGCCAGCAGCTTAGTACGCGGGGATGGAGGCTACACCTTC	CASSLVRGDGGYTF
TRBV7-2	TRBJ1-2	NA	NA	TGTGCCAGCAGCTTAGCAGGGGGTGGTGGCTACACCTTC	CASSLAGGGGYTF
TRBV30	TRBJ1-5	NA	NA	TGTGCCTGGAGTCCTCCGGACCCGGGGTCGGGTCAGCCCCAGCATTTT	CAWSPPDPGSGQPQHF
TRBV27	TRBJ1-6	NA	NA	TGTGCCAGCAGTGTTCGGGGCCTCTCACCCCTCCACTTT	CASSVRGLSPLHF
TRBV10-3	TRBJ1-5	once	TRBD1	TGTGCCATCAGCAACCTTCAGGGGGCCGGCCAGCCCCAGCATTTT	CAISNLQGAGQPQHF
TRBV4-3	TRBJ1-2	NA	TRBD1	TGCGCCAGCAGCCCACGACAGGGGCCTAACTATGGCTACACCTTC	CASSPRQGPNYGYTF
TRBV6-2/TRBV6-3	TRBJ1-5	NA	NA	TGTGCCAGCAGTTACCCTTTGGACCTGGAGTACCCCGCCCAGCATTTT	CASSYPLDLEYPAQHF
TRBV7-6	TRBJ2-3	NA	TRBD2	TGTGCCAGCAGCCGGACTAGCGTGGGCACAGATACGCAGTATTTT	CASSRTSVGTDTQYF
TRBV14	TRBJ2-7	once	NA	TGTGCCAGCAGCCAAAGGCGCGTCAGAGGCTACGAGCAGTACTTC	CASSQRRVRGYEQYF
TRBV5-1	TRBJ2-7	NA	NA	TGCGCCAGCAGCCCTGGGCGGGCGGACGGGACCTACGAGCAGTACTTC	CASSPGRADGTYEQYF
TRBV19	TRBJ1-1	NA	NA	TGTGCCAGTAGTGTCCAGAGGAACACTGAAGCTTTCTTT	CASSVQRNTEAFF
TRBV7-3	TRBJ2-3	NA	NA	TGTGCCAGCAGCTTATACGGAGCTAGCACAGATACGCAGTATTTT	CASSLYGASTDTQYF
TRBV24-1	TRBJ2-1	NA	NA	TGTGCCACCAGTGATTTGTCTGGCAACGGGGGTCGTGAGCAGTTCTTC	CATSDLSGNGGREQFF
TRBV7-3	TRBJ1-6	NA	TRBD1	TGTGCCAGCAGCTCGGGACAGACCAATTCACCCCTCCACTTT	CASSSGQTNSPLHF
TRBV6-5	TRBJ2-7	NA	NA	TGTGCCAGCAGTTACTCGGCCGGGTACGAGCAGTACTTC	CASSYSAGYEQYF
TRBV5-1	TRBJ2-6	NA	NA	TGCGCCAGCAGCCCGACTACAGGGTCTGGGGCCAACGTCCTGACTTTC	CASSPTTGSGANVLTF